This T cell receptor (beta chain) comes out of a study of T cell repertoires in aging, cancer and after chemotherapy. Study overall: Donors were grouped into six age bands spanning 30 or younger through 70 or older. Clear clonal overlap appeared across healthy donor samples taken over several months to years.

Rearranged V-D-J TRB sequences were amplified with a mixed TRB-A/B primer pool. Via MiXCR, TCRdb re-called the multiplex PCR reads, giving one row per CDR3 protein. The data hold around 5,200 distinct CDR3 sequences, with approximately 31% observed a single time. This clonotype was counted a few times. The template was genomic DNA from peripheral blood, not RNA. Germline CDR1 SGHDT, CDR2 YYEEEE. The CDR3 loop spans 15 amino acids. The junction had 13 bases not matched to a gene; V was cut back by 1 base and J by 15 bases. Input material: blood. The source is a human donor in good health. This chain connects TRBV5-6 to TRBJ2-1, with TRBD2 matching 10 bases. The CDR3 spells CASSLMASGSHRWFF. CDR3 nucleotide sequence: TGTGCCAGCAGCTTGATGGCTAGCGGGAGCCACAGGTGGTTCTTC.